The T cell receptor beta chain under discussion was sequenced for a study of T-cell memory formation after mild COVID-19. Turning to the study itself: The two donors had largely donor-specific TCR clusters.

MiXCR, applied by TCRdb to the 5' RACE reads, yields one record per CDR3 protein. The table records under 200,000 distinct CDR3 sequences, 10% to 15% of them present only once. In the case of this clonotype: Its antigen is not identified.

General study findings and limits: The main location of contracting CD4+ clones was CM and EM, and that of contracting CD8+ clones was EMRA.

Germline V gene sequence: CDR1 PRHDT, CDR2 FYEKMQ (reference sequence). This CDR3 region has 13 residues. Between the trimmed V and J ends, which lost 4 bases and 3 bases, there was a span of 8 bases. The chain combines TRBV13 with TRBJ2-3, with D possibly TRBD2 on 6 matching bases. The receptor was derived from a man aged 18 to 30 who had mild COVID-19 (a few samples of this study predate the infection). Cell type and time point are not known. The source material was PBMCs or a T cell subset sorted from them (not recorded which). CDR3 bases: TGTGCCAGCAGCTCCGGACTAACAGATACGCAGTATTTT. Translation: CASSSGLTDTQYF.